What follows are 25 T cell receptor beta chains derived from one specimen sequenced in a study of T cells in Graves' hyperthyroidism and ophthalmopathy. TCR beta CDR3 sequences were amplified from RNA transcripts. The TCR CDR3 was amplified in a first-round RT-PCR using the HTBI primer set. Each CDR3 protein gets one entry after TCRdb re-called the multiplex PCR reads with MiXCR. The sample holds some 350,000 distinct CDR3 sequences; 20% to 25% are singletons and the top ten take around 67%. Sequencing input: blood. The source of these receptors is a man in his forties or fifties with Graves' hyperthyroidism.

The chain joins TRBV28 to TRBJ2-7, with 9 bases fitting TRBD1. CDR1 is MDHEN, CDR2 SYDVKM, per germline. The CDR3 length is 15 residues. V lost 4 bases to trimming and J lost 6 bases; unmatched junction nucleotides: 10. For the CDR3, the DNA is TGTGCCAGCAGTTCCAATACCGGGACAGGGTTCGAGCAGTACTTC. Encoded protein: CASSSNTGTGFEQYF.

The sample holds one count of this clonotype. The rearrangement uses TRBV12-3 or TRBV12-4 and TRBJ1-1; D gene unclear. Trimming removed 2 bases at V and 1 base at J, with 8 bases between. The CDR3 loop spans 14 amino acids. CDR3: CASSLLESNTEAFF. CDR3 in DNA: TGTGCCAGCAGTTTACTGGAATCGAACACTGAAGCTTTCTTT.

The chain links TRBV19 to TRBJ2-1; 8 nucleotides line up with TRBD1. The J call may be wrong; the DNA end is better matched by TRBJ2-7. The CDR3 extends over 16 amino acids. CDR1 is LNHDA and CDR2 is SQIVND in the germline V gene (reference sequence). CDR3 nucleotide sequence: TGTGCCAGTAGTATATTGGCAGGGGGCTTCTACAATGAGCAGTACTTC. Translated, it gives CASSILAGGFYNEQYF.

Only a few counts were recorded for this clonotype. The rearrangement uses TRBV7-2 and TRBJ2-2; D gene unclear. V was cut by 4 bases and J by 4 bases, with 4 bases left in between. There are 12 residues in the CDR3. Germline V gene sequence: CDR1 SGHTA, CDR2 FQGNSA. Here the CDR3 DNA reads TGTGCCAGCAGCTGGGGCACCGGGGAGCTGTTTTTT. It specifies CASSWGTGELFF.

A few counts support this clonotype. The genes are TRBV5-1 and TRBJ2-2, with D tentatively TRBD2 (6 bases). CDR1 and CDR2 from the germline V gene are SGHRS and YFSETQ. The length of the CDR3 is 14 residues. V shed 3 bases and J shed 7 bases, with 13 bases lying between them. This CDR3 is CASSSAGGVGELFF. The CDR3 DNA reads as TGCGCCAGCAGCTCTGCAGGCGGGGTCGGGGAGCTGTTTTTT.

The V call is TRBV20-1, the J call TRBJ2-3; TRBD2 matches 10 bases. V dropped 7 bases and J dropped 2; count of bases not matched to a gene: 9. CDR1 is DFQATT and CDR2 is SNEGSKA in the germline V gene (reference sequence). The CDR3 spans 15 residues. CDR3 coding DNA: TGCAGTGTGCCCCCCCTAGCGGGAGACACAGATACGCAGTATTTT. Protein: CSVPPLAGDTDTQYF.

The rearrangement joins TRBV9 to TRBJ1-6; D not resolved. CDR1 and CDR2 (germline): SGDLS, YYNGEE. V dropped 3 bases and J dropped 5 bases, with 9 bases sitting between them. The CDR3 sequence is 14 residues long. The CDR3 region has the DNA TGTGCCAGCAGCGCTACAGATCATAATTCACCCCTCCACTTT. Encoded protein: CASSATDHNSPLHF.

This clonotype was detected only a few times. The V call is TRBV7-3, the J call TRBJ1-3; D not resolved. Trimming took off 5 bases at V and 0 bases at J, with 11 bases between the two ends. CDR3 length: 15 amino acids. Germline values: CDR1 SGHTA, CDR2 FQGTGA. The DNA of the CDR3 is TGTGCCAGCAGCCCCCTGTGGGACTCTGGAAACACCATATATTTT. Amino acid sequence: CASSPLWDSGNTIYF.

This clonotype has only a few counts. The chain links TRBV12-3 or TRBV12-4 to TRBJ2-5; no clear D. The V gene lost 2 bases and the J gene lost 6 bases, with 10 bases spanning the gap. This CDR3 has 13 amino acids. Here the CDR3 reads CASSLRGRKTQYF. Written as DNA, the CDR3 is TGTGCCAGCAGTTTACGCGGAAGAAAGACCCAGTACTTC.

There are many counts of this clonotype. This chain connects TRBV20-1 to TRBJ2-3, with 14 positions matching TRBD2. V lost 5 bases, J lost 2 bases, and 12 bases stayed unmatched. This CDR3 is built from 18 residues. CDR1 and CDR2 (germline): DFQATT, SNEGSKA (reference sequence). The CDR3 nucleotides read TGCAGTGCTGGGGGGGGGACTAGCGGGAGTGGGCCCACAGATACGCAGTATTTT. Its translation: CSAGGGTSGSGPTDTQYF.

In its sample, this clonotype was seen a few times. The CDR3: CASSYMTGWGASEQYF. Here the CDR3 DNA reads TGTGCCAGCAGTTATATGACAGGTTGGGGTGCTTCCGAGCAGTACTTC. The gene calls are TRBV2 and TRBJ2-7, with TRBD1 as a possible D gene (6 bases). The V gene's germline CDR1 is SNHLY and CDR2 FYNNEI. V was cut by 5 bases and J by 6 bases, with 23 bases left in between. CDR3 size: 16 residues.

This chain joins TRBV10-2 and TRBJ2-7; 11 nucleotides match TRBD2. Germline lookup yields CDR1 WSHSY and CDR2 SAAADI. After removal of 6 bases from V and 2 bases from J, the junction contained 6 bases not matched to a gene. CDR3 size: 15 residues. This CDR3 reads CASREGTSGTYEQYF. The CDR3 DNA reads TGCGCCAGCAGAGAAGGGACTAGCGGAACCTACGAGCAGTACTTC.

The chain uses TRBV6-1 and TRBJ1-2; TRBD1 might be the D (6 bases). The V end lost 5 bases, the J end lost 8 bases, and 24 bases lay between the germline ends. There are 16 residues in the CDR3. CDR1 and CDR2 (germline): MNHNS, SASEGT. This CDR3 is CASSTTGRPFLRGYTF. The CDR3, as DNA: TGTGCCAGCAGTACGACAGGTAGACCCTTTTTGAGGGGCTACACCTTC.

Only a few counts were recorded for this clonotype. V usage is TRBV18 and J usage is TRBJ2-2, with D possibly TRBD1 on 6 matching bases. V was pared by 0 bases and J by 4 bases, with 9 bases between. The germline V gene has CDR1 KGHSH and CDR2 LQKENI. This CDR3 is 15 amino acids long. The CDR3 sequence is CASSPPGAPTGELFF. The CDR3 region has the DNA TGTGCCAGCTCACCACCGGGGGCGCCCACCGGGGAGCTGTTTTTT.

The chain combines TRBV6-1 with TRBJ1-2; TRBD1 matches at 8 bases. The CDR3 sequence is 15 residues long. The V and J ends lost 6 bases and 4 bases, in that order; junction bases with no gene match: 10. Per the germline V gene, CDR1 is MNHNS and CDR2 is SASEGT. The CDR3 sequence is CASRQGGFAGYGYTF. In DNA, the CDR3 is TGTGCCAGCAGACAGGGGGGCTTTGCGGGCTATGGCTACACCTTC.

This clonotype turned up a few times. The chain recombines TRBV24-1 with TRBJ2-1; 13 bases match TRBD2. This CDR3 region has 16 residues. Germline CDR1 and CDR2: KGHDR and SFDVKD. V was clipped by 1 base and J by 8 bases; unmatched bases: 4. This CDR3 is CATSDLRLAGGDEQFF. The CDR3, as DNA: TGTGCCACCAGTGATTTAAGACTAGCGGGAGGAGATGAGCAGTTCTTC.

As to this clonotype: This may be a read error: a much more frequent sequence differs by one nucleotide. The J gene is TRBJ2-7, the V gene TRBV3-1; no clear D gene. The CDR3 length is 15 residues. CDR1 is LGHDT and CDR2 is YNNKEL in the germline V gene (reference sequence). CDR3 sequence: CASGQDATASREQYF. The CDR3 nucleotides read TGTGCCAGCGGCCAAGATGCCACGGCTTCTAGGGAGCAGTACTTC.

The chain uses TRBV5-1 and TRBJ2-1; tentative D call: TRBD1 (5 bases). The germline V gene encodes CDR1 SGHRS and CDR2 YFSETQ. Trimming took 4 bases from V and 0 from J, leaving 20 bases between them. This CDR3 contains 18 residues. In nucleotides, the CDR3 is TGCGCCAGCAGCCAGAGATCCAAAGGGGTCCTCTCCTACAATGAGCAGTTCTTC. Protein sequence: CASSQRSKGVLSYNEQFF.

There are a few counts of this clonotype. The chain is built from TRBV29-1 and TRBJ2-2; D is unclear. CDR3 length: 13 residues. CDR1 is SQVTM, CDR2 ANQGSEA, per germline. Deletions cut 6 bases from V and 0 bases from J, with 8 bases between. For the CDR3, the DNA is TGCAGCGTCCACGAGGCGAACACCGGGGAGCTGTTTTTT. It codes for CSVHEANTGELFF.

There are many counts of this clonotype. The chain carries TRBV11-3 and TRBJ2-1, with a tentative D call TRBD2 (6 bases). The germline gives CDR1 SGHNT, CDR2 YENEEA. With 5 bases removed from V and 0 bases from J, the gap between germline ends came to 14 bases. The CDR3 has 16 amino acids. For the CDR3, the DNA is TGTGCCAGCAGCCCAGGTGGGGGGAGCTCCTACAATGAGCAGTTCTTC. Its translation is CASSPGGGSSYNEQFF.

This clonotype was picked up a small number of times. The V and J genes are TRBV20-1 and TRBJ2-3; 7 bases are a match to TRBD1. There are 13 residues in the CDR3. The germline V gene has CDR1 DFQATT and CDR2 SNEGSKA (reference sequence). V shed 6 bases and J 0 bases; nucleotides not matched to a gene: 3. The CDR3 is CSADRESTDTQYF. The CDR3 region has the DNA TGCAGTGCAGACAGGGAGAGCACAGATACGCAGTATTTT.

Note on this clonotype: Since a much larger clone is just one base distant, this may be a read error. The chain is built from TRBV27 and TRBJ2-1; 7 nucleotides align to TRBD2. The ends lost 5 bases at V and 1 base at J; junction bases unmatched: 8. CDR3 length: 16 amino acids. The germline V gene has CDR1 MNHEY and CDR2 SMNVEV (reference sequence). CDR3 sequence: CASSPTSVVSYNEQFF. The CDR3 bases are TGTGCCAGCAGTCCCACTAGCGTGGTTTCCTACAATGAGCAGTTCTTC.

V usage is TRBV5-1 and J usage is TRBJ2-1, with TRBD2 matching over 13 bases. Germline lookup yields CDR1 SGHRS and CDR2 YFSETQ. The CDR3 consists of 15 residues. The V gene end was trimmed by 3 bases and the J gene end by 9 bases; junction bases not matched to a gene: 6. The CDR3 loop is CASSSTSGRAVEQFF. The CDR3 DNA follows: TGCGCCAGCAGCTCAACTAGCGGGAGGGCCGTTGAGCAGTTCTTC.

This clonotype showed up just a few times. The gene calls are TRBV29-1 and TRBJ2-5; TRBD2 matches 8 bases. The CDR3 runs to 13 residues. CDR1 is SQVTM and CDR2 is ANQGSEA in the germline V gene. V lost 7 bases to trimming and J lost 1 base; unmatched junction nucleotides: 5. This CDR3 is CSGGGTSQETQYF. CDR3 nucleotide sequence: TGCAGCGGCGGCGGGACTAGCCAAGAGACCCAGTACTTC.

The chain has TRBV30 and TRBJ2-1; D gene unclear. Trimming took off 6 bases at V and 3 bases at J, with 12 bases between the two ends. CDR1 is GTSNPN and CDR2 is SVGIG in the germline V gene (reference sequence). CDR3 length equals 13 residues. DNA for the CDR3: TGTGCCTGCTCCGGCCCTTTCTACAATGAGCAGTTCTTC. Translated: CACSGPFYNEQFF.